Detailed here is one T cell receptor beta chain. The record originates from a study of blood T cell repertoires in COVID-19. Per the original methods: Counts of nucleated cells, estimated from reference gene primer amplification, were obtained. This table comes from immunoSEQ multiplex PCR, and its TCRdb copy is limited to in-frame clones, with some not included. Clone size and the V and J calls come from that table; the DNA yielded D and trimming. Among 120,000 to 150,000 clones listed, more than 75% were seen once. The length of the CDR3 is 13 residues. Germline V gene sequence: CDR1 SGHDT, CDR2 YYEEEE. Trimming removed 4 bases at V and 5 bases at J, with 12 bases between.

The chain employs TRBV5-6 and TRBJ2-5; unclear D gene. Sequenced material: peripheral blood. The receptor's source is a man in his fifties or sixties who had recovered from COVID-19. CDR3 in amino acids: CASSTVTVETQYF. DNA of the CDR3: TGTGCCAGCAGCACCGTCACAGTCGAGACCCAGTACTTC.